This T cell receptor beta chain was identified during a study of cytomegalovirus exposure and HLA in healthy donors. Germline V gene lookup returns CDR1 SGHVS and CDR2 FQNEAQ. V was clipped by 4 bases and J by 10 bases, with 17 bases between them. The CDR3 contains 14 residues. The donors were healthy bone marrow donors. The study ran its PCR with 60 Vbeta and 13 Jbeta primers. Using immunoSEQ multiplex PCR, the repertoire was profiled, and TCRdb retains in-frame clones only, with some absent. The data hold roughly 66,000 clones, with roughly 68% observed a single time. J is TRBJ2-1 and V is TRBV7-8, with D tentatively TRBD1 (8 bases). The receptor was derived from a woman in her 50s in good health and CMV-seronegative. The sequenced material came from PBMCs. CDR3 nucleotide sequence: TGTGCCAGCAGCTCAGGACAGGGACTACGGGAGCAGTTCTTC. Its protein is CASSSGQGLREQFF. Full variable domain (rest looked up from reference TRBV7-8 and TRBJ2-1): GAGVSQSPRYKVAKRGQDVALRCDPISGHVSLFWYQQALGQGPEFLTYFQNEAQLDKSGLPSDRFFAERPEGSVSTLKIQRTQQEDSAVYLCASSSGQGLREQFFGPGTRLTVL.